This T cell receptor (beta chain) emerged from a study of T cell repertoires in cytomegalovirus infection. Background on the study: Indicated by public TCR beta signatures were CMV infection and matching HLA type. Study findings and constraints: What dominated the ex vivo response were HLA-C-restricted CMV-specific TCR beta clonotypes.

TCRdb analysed the reads with MiXCR anew, one entry per CDR3 protein. Here the sample spans approximately 130,000 distinct CDR3 sequences, 7% to 10% being singletons. The CDR3 extends over 14 amino acids. The V end lost 3 bases, the J end lost 4 bases, and 12 bases lay between the germline ends. Germline lookup yields CDR1 MDHEN and CDR2 SYDVKM. Turning to this clonotype: The target antigen is unknown. A much larger clone lies one base from this, so it may be a read error.

This clonotype originated in a human donor in good health (CMV status not recorded). Some clones in this sample may be carry-over from other donors' samples. The chain uses TRBV28 and TRBJ1-2; D gene uncertain. Material for sequencing was PBMCs. The CDR3 spells CASSLVSRSYGYTF. As DNA, the CDR3 is TGTGCCAGCAGTTTGGTATCTCGGAGCTATGGCTACACCTTC.